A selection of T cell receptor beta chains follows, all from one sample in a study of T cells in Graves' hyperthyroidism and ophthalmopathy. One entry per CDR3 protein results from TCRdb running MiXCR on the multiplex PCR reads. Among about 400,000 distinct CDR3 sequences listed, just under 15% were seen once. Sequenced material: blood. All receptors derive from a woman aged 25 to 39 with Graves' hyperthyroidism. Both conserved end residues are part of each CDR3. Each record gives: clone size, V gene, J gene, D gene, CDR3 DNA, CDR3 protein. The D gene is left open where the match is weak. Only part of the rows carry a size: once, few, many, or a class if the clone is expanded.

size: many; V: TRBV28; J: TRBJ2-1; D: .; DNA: TGTGCCAGCAGTTTATCCGGGACAATCGATGAGCAGTTCTTC; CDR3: CASSLSGTIDEQFF
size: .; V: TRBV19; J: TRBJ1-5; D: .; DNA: TGTGCCAGTAGCAATGCGGGGGAGGATCAGCCCCAGCATTTT; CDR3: CASSNAGEDQPQHF
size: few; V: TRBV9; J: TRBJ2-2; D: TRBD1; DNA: TGTGCCAGCAGCGGAAGACAGGGGCCGGGGCGGGCCGGGGAGCTGTTTTTT; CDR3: CASSGRQGPGRAGELFF
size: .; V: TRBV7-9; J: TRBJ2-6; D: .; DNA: TGTGCCAGCAGCTTAGCGCTTGGAGGGATGAGCTCTGGGGCCAACGTCCTGACTTTC; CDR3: CASSLALGGMSSGANVLTF
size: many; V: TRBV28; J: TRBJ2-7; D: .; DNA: TGTGCCAGCAGTTTTTCTTCCTACTACTACGAGCAGTACTTC; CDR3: CASSFSSYYYEQYF
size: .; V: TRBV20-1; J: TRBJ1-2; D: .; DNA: TGCAGTGCTAGAGATGGGGGAGGGTCCCTTTATGGCTACACCTTC; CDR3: CSARDGGGSLYGYTF
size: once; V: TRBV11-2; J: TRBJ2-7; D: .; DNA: TGTGCCAGCAGCTTACGATCGGGCACCCGAAAAACCTACGAGCAGTACTTC; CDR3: CASSLRSGTRKTYEQYF
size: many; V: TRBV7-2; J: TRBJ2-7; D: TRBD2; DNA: TGTGCCAGCAGCCCCGGGGGCGGGAGGAAGCCCTACGAGCAGTACTTC; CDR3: CASSPGGGRKPYEQYF
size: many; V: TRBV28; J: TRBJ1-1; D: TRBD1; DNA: TGTGCCAGCAGCCCTATGCCCGGGACAGGGGGCACTGAAGCTTTCTTT; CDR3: CASSPMPGTGGTEAFF
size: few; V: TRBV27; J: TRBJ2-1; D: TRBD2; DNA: TGTGCCAGCAGTTCCCCTCTAGCGGGAGTCTACAATGAGCAGTTCTTC; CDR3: CASSSPLAGVYNEQFF
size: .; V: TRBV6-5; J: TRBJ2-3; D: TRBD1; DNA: TGTGCCAGCAGTTACTCCGACAGGGGCACAGATACGCAGTATTTT; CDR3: CASSYSDRGTDTQYF
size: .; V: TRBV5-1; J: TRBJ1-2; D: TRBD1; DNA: TGTGCCAGCAGCTTATTTAGACAGGGCGACTATGGCTACACCTTC; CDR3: CASSLFRQGDYGYTF
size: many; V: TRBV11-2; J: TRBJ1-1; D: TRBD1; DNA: TGTGCCAGCGCCCCCAGGGGGGACACTGAAGCTTTCTTT; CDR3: CASAPRGDTEAFF
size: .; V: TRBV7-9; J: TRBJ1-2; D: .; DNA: TGTGCCAGCAGCTTAGGCTTGGATGGCTACACCTTC; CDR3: CASSLGLDGYTF
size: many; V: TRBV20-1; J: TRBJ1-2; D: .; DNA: TGCAGTGCCAGGTCCCGGGAGACTAACTATGGCTACACCTTC; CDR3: CSARSRETNYGYTF
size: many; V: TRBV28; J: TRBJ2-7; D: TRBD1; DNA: TGTGCCAGCAGTCACGGACAGGGAAAGGGGTCCTACGAGCAGTACTTC; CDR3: CASSHGQGKGSYEQYF
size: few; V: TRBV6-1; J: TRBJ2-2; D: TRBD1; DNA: TGTGCCAGCACAACCGGGACAGGGCCCCCCGGGGAGCTGTTTTTT; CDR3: CASTTGTGPPGELFF
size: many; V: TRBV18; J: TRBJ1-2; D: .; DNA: TGTGCCAGCGAGCCGGCTTTGATCAGGGTGAATGGCTACACCTTC; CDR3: CASEPALIRVNGYTF
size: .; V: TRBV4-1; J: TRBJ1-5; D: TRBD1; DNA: TGCGCCAGCAGCCCGGTATGGGACAGGGGAATTAGCAATCAGCCCCAGCATTTT; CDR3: CASSPVWDRGISNQPQHF
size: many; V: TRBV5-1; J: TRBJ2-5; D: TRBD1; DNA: TGCGCCAGCAGCTTAGGGACAGCACAAGAGACCCAGTACTTC; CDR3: CASSLGTAQETQYF
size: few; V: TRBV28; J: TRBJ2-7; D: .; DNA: TGTGCCAGCAGTTTTTACGGCTACGAGCAGTACTTC; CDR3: CASSFYGYEQYF
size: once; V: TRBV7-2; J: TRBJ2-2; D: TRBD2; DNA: TGTGCCAGCAGCTTAAGTCGGCGGGAGTCTTTGGCCGGGGAGCTGTTTTTT; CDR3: CASSLSRRESLAGELFF
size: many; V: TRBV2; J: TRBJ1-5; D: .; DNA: TGTGCCAGCGAGGACAGCGGAAATCAGCCCCAGCATTTT; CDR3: CASEDSGNQPQHF
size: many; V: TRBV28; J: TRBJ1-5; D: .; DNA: TGTGCCAGCAGTTTATCCTTGGGGGCATTGAATCGGCCCCAGCATTTT; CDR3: CASSLSLGALNRPQHF
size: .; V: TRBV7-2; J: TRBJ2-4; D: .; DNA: TGTGCCAGCAGCTTCAATAGGGGGGCCAAAAACATTCAGTACTTC; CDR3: CASSFNRGAKNIQYF
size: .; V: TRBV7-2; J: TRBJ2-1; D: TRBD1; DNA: TGTGCCAGCAGCTTGGCCGGGACAGGGGTGCCGGGAGGCAACAATGAGCAGTTCTTC; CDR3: CASSLAGTGVPGGNNEQFF
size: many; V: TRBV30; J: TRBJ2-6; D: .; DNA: TGTGCCTGGAGTAGTGGGGCCAACGTCCTGACTTTC; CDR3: CAWSSGANVLTF
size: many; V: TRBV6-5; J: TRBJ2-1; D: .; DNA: TGTGCCAGCAGTTCTGTAGTAGCGAACGCCTACAATGAGCAGTTCTTC; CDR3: CASSSVVANAYNEQFF
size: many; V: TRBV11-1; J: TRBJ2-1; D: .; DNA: TGTGCCAGCAGCTGGCGAGGCGTCGGGTTCAATGAGCAGTTCTTC; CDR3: CASSWRGVGFNEQFF
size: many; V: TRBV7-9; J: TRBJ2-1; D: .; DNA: TGTGCCAGCACCGGACTCAAAAATCACAATGAGCAGTTCTTC; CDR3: CASTGLKNHNEQFF
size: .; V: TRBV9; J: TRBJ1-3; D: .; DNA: TGTGCCAGCAGCGCCGGGGGTGTTAGCTCTGGAAACACCATATATTTT; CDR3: CASSAGGVSSGNTIYF
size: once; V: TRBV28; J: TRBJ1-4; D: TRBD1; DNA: TGTGCCAGCAGTTCGACCGGGACAGGGTTTGGAACTAATGAAAAACTGTTTTTT; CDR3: CASSSTGTGFGTNEKLFF
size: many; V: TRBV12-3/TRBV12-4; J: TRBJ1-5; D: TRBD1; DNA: TGTGCCAGCAGTTCCGGGACAGGGGGCCTCAAACAGCCCCAGCATTTT; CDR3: CASSSGTGGLKQPQHF
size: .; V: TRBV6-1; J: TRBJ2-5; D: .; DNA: TGTGCCAGCACCCAATTGGGGGGCGAGACCCAGTACTTC; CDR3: CASTQLGGETQYF
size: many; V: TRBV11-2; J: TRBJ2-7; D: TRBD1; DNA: TGTGCCAGCAGCCAAGGACAGGGGGCCTTGGACGAGCAGTACTTC; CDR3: CASSQGQGALDEQYF
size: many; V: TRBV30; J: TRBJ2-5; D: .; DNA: TGTGCCTGGAGCAAGGACCGGGCTAGGGAGACCCAGTACTTC; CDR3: CAWSKDRARETQYF
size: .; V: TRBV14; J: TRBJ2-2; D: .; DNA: TGTGCCAGCAGCCAAGATGGCAAGGACTCCTTTTTTGGGGAGCTGTTTTTT; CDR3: CASSQDGKDSFFGELFF
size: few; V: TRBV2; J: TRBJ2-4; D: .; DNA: TGTGCCAGCAGTGACCCCAAAGGGGGTTATGGCAAAAACATTCAGTACTTC; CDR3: CASSDPKGGYGKNIQYF
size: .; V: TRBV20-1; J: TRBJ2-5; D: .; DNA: TGCAGTGCTAGAGCCGGGACGTTGGAGACCCAGTACTTC; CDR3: CSARAGTLETQYF
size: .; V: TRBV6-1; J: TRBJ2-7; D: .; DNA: TGTGCCAGCAGTGGGACATCCACCTCCTACGAGCAGTACTTC; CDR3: CASSGTSTSYEQYF
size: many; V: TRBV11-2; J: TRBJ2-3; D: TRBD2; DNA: TGTGCCAGCAGCTTAGGTGGCGGGGGGAGGGCAGATACGCAGTATTTT; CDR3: CASSLGGGGRADTQYF
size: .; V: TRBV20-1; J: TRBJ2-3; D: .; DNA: TGCAGGGCCTTGGGGGCGGGATTAAATACGCAGTATTTT; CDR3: CRALGAGLNTQYF
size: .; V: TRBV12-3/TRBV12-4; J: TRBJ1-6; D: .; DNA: TGTGCCAGCAGTTTGAAGCTTTCACCCCTCCACTTT; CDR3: CASSLKLSPLHF
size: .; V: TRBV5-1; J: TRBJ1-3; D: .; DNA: TGCGCCAGCAGCCACGACGGTGCTCCTGGAAACACCATATATTTT; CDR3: CASSHDGAPGNTIYF
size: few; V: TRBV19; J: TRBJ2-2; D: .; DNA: TGTGCCAGTAGTCTCCGCTGGACGGGGAACACCGGGGAGCTGTTTTTT; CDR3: CASSLRWTGNTGELFF